These 14 T cell receptor beta chains were sequenced from one sample in a study of OX40 agonist ivuxolimab in advanced cancers. Method: immunoSEQ multiplex PCR; TCRdb's copy keeps in-frame clones and lacks some. The sample lists around 25,000 clones, 83% occurring once. Sequencing was performed on CD4+ or CD8+ T cells sorted from blood, taken in a trial of the OX40 agonist ivuxolimab. These receptors all come from an adult with an advanced solid tumor such as melanoma, head and neck, liver or kidney cancer.

This clone occurred once. V is TRBV27 and J is TRBJ2-5, with TRBD1 as a possible D gene (5 bases). Trimming pared 0 bases from V and 2 bases from J, leaving 10 bases between. The CDR3 contains 15 residues. CDR1 MNHEY and CDR2 SMNVEV come from the germline V gene (reference sequence). The CDR3 nucleotides are TGTGCCAGCAGTTTATCGTTCAGGGTTCAAGAGACCCAGTACTTC. Amino acids: CASSLSFRVQETQYF.

This clone occurred a few times. This rearrangement joins TRBV7-9 to TRBJ1-1, with 10 bases aligning to TRBD1. Germline V gene sequence: CDR1 SEHNR, CDR2 FQNEAQ (reference sequence). The V and J ends lost 5 bases and 1 base, in that order; junction bases with no gene match: 7. The CDR3 has 16 amino acids. The CDR3 protein is CASSAPGQGPNTEAFF. The CDR3 region has the DNA TGTGCCAGCAGCGCCCCGGGACAGGGGCCGAACACTGAAGCTTTCTTT.

The V call is TRBV27, the J call TRBJ1-6; D remains ambiguous. The germline CDR1 and CDR2 sequences are MNHEY and SMNVEV (reference sequence). Trimming removed 6 bases at V and 7 bases at J, with 13 bases between. This CDR3 has 14 amino acids. The CDR3 DNA sequence: TGTGCCAGCAGGGATGGGCGGTCGAATTCACCCCTCCACTTT. Protein sequence: CASRDGRSNSPLHF.

Regarding this clone: The conserved phenylalanine or tryptophan is not found at the CDR3 terminus, so this likely reflects a read error. The chain joins TRBV27 to TRBJ1-5; weak D call: TRBD1 (5 bases). Deletions cut 5 bases from V and 7 bases from J, with 9 bases between. Per the germline V gene, CDR1 is MNHEY and CDR2 is SMNVEV (reference sequence). The CDR3 runs 12 residues. CDR3 amino acids: CASSVAGQPQHL. In nucleotides, the CDR3 is TGTGCCAGCAGTGTCGCAGGGCAGCCCCAGCATCTT.

The J gene is TRBJ2-1, the V gene TRBV7-9; no definite D call. The V end was cut by 4 bases, the J end by 0 bases, with 10 bases between. The CDR3 runs to 15 residues. Germline V gives CDR1 SEHNR, CDR2 FQNEAQ (reference sequence). The CDR3 reads CASSSQRSSYNEQFF. DNA for the CDR3: TGTGCCAGCAGCTCCCAAAGGAGCTCCTACAATGAGCAGTTCTTC.

CDR3 bases: TGTGCCAGAAGCGACCTTCGGACAGGGGCCACAGATACGCAGTATTTT. Protein: CARSDLRTGATDTQYF. This chain uses TRBV5-3 with TRBJ2-3; 9 bases agree with TRBD1. TRBV5-3 qualifies as an ORF whose function is uncertain. The CDR3 sequence is 16 residues long. V was pared by 4 bases and J by 2 bases, with 8 bases of the junction left unmatched.

The chain recombines TRBV18 with TRBJ2-1; a possible D gene is TRBD1 (6 bases). This CDR3 is built from 15 residues. The V gene lost 5 bases and the J gene lost 0 bases, with 11 bases spanning the gap. Germline assignment: CDR1 KGHSH and CDR2 LQKENI. CDR3 loop: CASSRDISSYNEQFF. DNA for the CDR3: TGTGCCAGCTCAAGGGACATTAGCTCCTACAATGAGCAGTTCTTC.

The chain carries TRBV6-5 and TRBJ2-7; the D is unclear. Germline-derived CDR1 and CDR2 are MNHEY and SVGAGI. V dropped 4 bases and J dropped 3 bases, with 10 bases sitting between them. The length of the CDR3 is 13 residues. CDR3 sequence: CASSLARHYEQYF. DNA of the CDR3: TGTGCCAGCAGTTTGGCCCGACACTACGAGCAGTACTTC.

As regards this clone: The junction departs from germline at one end; a sequencing error may be responsible. The rearrangement links TRBV6-1 to TRBJ2-2, with 8 positions matching TRBD2. In germline, CDR1 is MNHNS, CDR2 SASEGT. This CDR3 comprises 13 residues. The CDR3 nucleotides read TGTGCCAGCAGGACTAGCGAACACCGGGGAGCTGTTTTT. Translating gives CASRTSEHRGAVF.

Turning to this clone: At one boundary the junction diverges from the germline segment, which might be a read error. The rearrangement joins TRBV16 to TRBJ1-5; D perhaps matches TRBD1 (5 bases). Germline loops: CDR1 KGHSY, CDR2 FQNENV. The CDR3 is 17 residues long. This CDR3 reads CASGQGTGPHSNQPQHF. The CDR3 region has the DNA TGTGCCAGCGGCCAGGGTACAGGACCGCATAGCAATCAGCCCCAGCATTTT.

The chain employs TRBV6-5 and TRBJ1-1; D unclear. Trimming removed 11 bases from V and 1 base from J, with 17 bases in between. Germline V gene lookup returns CDR1 MNHEY and CDR2 SVGAGI. This CDR3 is 14 amino acids long. The CDR3 sequence: CAVQVPASNTEAFF. The CDR3 DNA follows: TGTGCCGTTCAAGTGCCAGCCTCGAACACTGAAGCTTTCTTT.

The genes are TRBV29-1 and TRBJ2-7, with D tentatively TRBD1 (6 bases). Germline CDR1 is SQVTM and CDR2 is ANQGSEA. V was trimmed by 6 bases and J by 3 bases, leaving 9 bases between them. This CDR3 is built from 11 residues. CDR3 region: CSVRDNYEQYF. The CDR3 DNA sequence: TGCAGCGTGAGGGACAACTACGAGCAGTACTTC.

V and J are TRBV19 and TRBJ1-2; TRBD1 might be the D (6 bases). CDR1 and CDR2 (germline): LNHDA, SQIVND (reference sequence). V was trimmed by 5 bases and J by 2 bases, leaving 15 bases between them. The CDR3 spans 15 residues. CDR3 region: CASSPPGHTNYGYTF. In nucleotides, the CDR3 is TGTGCCAGTAGTCCTCCGGGACATACGAACTATGGCTACACCTTC.

The rearrangement uses TRBV11-2 and TRBJ2-5; D possibly uses TRBD1 or TRBD2 (5 bases each). The CDR3 sequence is 15 residues long. Germline lookup yields CDR1 SGHAT and CDR2 FQNNGV. The V end lost 1 base, the J end lost 4 bases, and 13 bases lay between the germline ends. CDR3 amino acids: CASSLGGGLGETQYF. The CDR3 DNA reads as TGTGCCAGCAGCTTAGGTGGGGGTCTGGGAGAGACCCAGTACTTC.